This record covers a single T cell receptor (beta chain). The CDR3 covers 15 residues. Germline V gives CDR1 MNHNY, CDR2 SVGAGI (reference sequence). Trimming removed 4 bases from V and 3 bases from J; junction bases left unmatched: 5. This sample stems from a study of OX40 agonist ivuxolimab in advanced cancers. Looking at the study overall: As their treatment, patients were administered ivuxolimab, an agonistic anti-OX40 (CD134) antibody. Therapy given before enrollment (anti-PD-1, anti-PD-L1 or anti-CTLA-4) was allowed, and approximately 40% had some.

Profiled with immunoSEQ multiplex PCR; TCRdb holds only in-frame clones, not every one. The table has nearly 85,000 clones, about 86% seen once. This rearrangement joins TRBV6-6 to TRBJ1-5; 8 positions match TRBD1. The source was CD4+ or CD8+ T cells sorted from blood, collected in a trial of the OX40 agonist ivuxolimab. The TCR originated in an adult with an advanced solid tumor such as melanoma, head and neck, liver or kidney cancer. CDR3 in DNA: TGTGCCAGCAGTTCCCGGACAGGGAACAATCAGCCCCAGCATTTT. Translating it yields CASSSRTGNNQPQHF.